This entry lists 25 T cell receptor delta chains sequenced from one sample in a study of gamma-delta T cells after stem cell transplantation. TCRdb re-called the RT-PCR reads via CATT. The repertoire holds some 2,000 delta-chain clones, with over 20% as singletons. Sequencing was performed on gamma-delta T cells. Every receptor here comes from a human donor. It is not recorded whose cells these are; they may come from a transplant donor.

This clone is judged medium-sized. The chain is built from TRDV1 and TRDJ1; 8 bases are shared with TRDD3. This CDR3 comprises 24 residues. The germline V gene encodes CDR1 TSWWSYY and CDR2 QGS. V shed 0 bases and J 4 bases; nucleotides not matched to a gene: 31. CDR3 sequence reads: CALGELPYYTRSRPDWGEDDKLIF. For the CDR3, the DNA is TGTGCTCTTGGGGAACTTCCGTACTACACCCGGAGCCGACCCGACTGGGGGGAAGACGATAAACTCATCTTT.

V usage is TRDV1 and J usage is TRDJ1; D remains ambiguous. V was trimmed by 0 bases and J by 4 bases, leaving 12 bases between them. Per the germline V gene, CDR1 is TSWWSYY and CDR2 is QGS. CDR3 size: 15 residues. The CDR3 coding sequence is TGTGCTCTTGGGGAACTTTCTGTGATGGTCGATAAACTCATCTTT. Translation: CALGELSVMVDKLIF.

This clone is labeled medium-sized. This sample includes further DNA sequences coding for the same CDR3. The chain recombines TRDV2 with TRDJ1; the match to TRDD3 covers 10 bases. V gave up 1 base and J gave up 1 base; unmatched junction bases: 5. The CDR3 extends over 16 amino acids. CDR1 and CDR2 (germline): GEAIGNYY, EKD. In nucleotides, the CDR3 is TGTGCCTGTGACACTGTCGGGGGATACGGCACCGATAAACTCATCTTT. This sequence encodes CACDTVGGYGTDKLIF.

This clone ranks as medium-sized. This sample also contains other DNA sequences that code for the same CDR3. The chain uses TRDV2 and TRDJ1; 9 bases agree with TRDD3. This CDR3 region has 14 residues. The germline CDR1 and CDR2 sequences are GEAIGNYY and EKD. With 3 bases clipped from V and 7 bases from J, the junction kept 8 bases outside the gene matches. CDR3 sequence reads: CACDELGDEGKLIF. For the CDR3, the DNA is TGTGCCTGTGACGAGCTGGGGGATGAGGGTAAACTCATCTTT.

Only one count was recorded for this clone. A read error is the likely source, as a far larger clone sits one nucleotide away. The same CDR3 is also encoded by other DNA sequences in this sample. The chain links TRDV2 to TRDJ1; D is perhaps TRDD3 (5 bases). CDR3 length: 16 residues. Germline V gene data show CDR1 as GEAIGNYY and CDR2 as EKD. Trimming cost V 1 base and J 5 bases, with 19 bases left between them. The DNA for the CDR3 is TGTGCCTGTGACACGGTAATACGCGTGGGAACTGATAAACTCATCTTT. As protein: CACDTVIRVGTDKLIF.

V gene TRDV3 combines with J gene TRDJ1; 10 bases map to TRDD3. CDR1 is TVYSNPD and CDR2 is GDNSRS in the germline V gene (reference sequence). The V and J ends lost 1 base and 0 bases, in that order; junction bases with no gene match: 17. The CDR3 is 19 amino acids. The CDR3 DNA reads TGTGCCTTTAATACCTCGTACTGGGGGATCGAACCGTACACCGATAAACTCATCTTT. Residues: CAFNTSYWGIEPYTDKLIF.

This clone is deemed medium-sized (0.01 to 0.1%). The chain combines TRDV2 with TRDJ1, with TRDD3 matching over 9 bases. The V segment lost 3 bases and the J segment 0 bases; nucleotides outside the gene matches: 13. CDR1 is GEAIGNYY, CDR2 EKD, per germline. CDR3 length: 18 amino acids. CDR3 sequence: CACDPLRVLGDHTDKLIF. The DNA for the CDR3 is TGTGCCTGTGACCCCCTCCGCGTACTGGGGGACCACACCGATAAACTCATCTTT.

Turning to this clone: This clone may be a read error of a much larger clone one base away. Other DNA sequences in this specimen translate into the identical CDR3. The rearrangement joins TRDV2 to TRDJ1; maybe TRDD3 (6 bases). The CDR3 sequence is 13 residues long. Germline CDR1 GEAIGNYY, CDR2 EKD. CDR3 DNA sequence: TGCGCCTGTCAACAAATGGGGGCCGATAAACTCATCTTT. Its protein is CACQQMGADKLIF.

This clone is labeled as medium-sized. This sequence joins TRDV3 and TRDJ1; weak D call: TRDD3 (6 bases). Trimming cost V 5 bases and J 2 bases, with 27 bases left between them. Germline V lookup: CDR1 TVYSNPD, CDR2 GDNSRS (reference sequence). The length of the CDR3 is 17 residues. The CDR3, as DNA: TGTGCCCCCCCCTCGACCGTGGGGATGGGAAGGACCGATAAACTCATCTTT. It codes for CAPPSTVGMGRTDKLIF.

In this sample, this clone turned up a few times. One base separates it from a far larger clone, so it is likely a read error. The rearrangement joins TRDV1 to TRDJ1; 9 bases agree with TRDD3. This CDR3 is built from 24 residues. The germline gives CDR1 TSWWSYY, CDR2 QGS. J gave up 0 bases and V 3 bases, and 29 bases lay outside the gene matches. In nucleotides, the CDR3 is TGTGCTCTTGGGGACTTTCCTACGAACATGCCTATACTGGGGGAGATCAGGTACACCGATAAACTCATCTTT. This encodes CALGDFPTNMPILGEIRYTDKLIF.

For this clone: A far larger clone lies a single base away; this is likely a read error. Other nucleotide sequences in the sample specify the same CDR3. The V gene is TRDV2, the J gene TRDJ1; D gene unclear. The V gene lost 7 bases and the J gene lost 2 bases, with 22 bases spanning the gap. CDR1 is GEAIGNYY and CDR2 is EKD in the germline V gene. The CDR3 consists of 16 residues. The CDR3 nucleotides read TGTGCCTGCGACGGGCTAGGCGGGACGGGGACCGATAAACTCATCTTT. It codes for CACDGLGGTGTDKLIF.

Regarding this clone: A far larger clone is one nucleotide away, so this likely arose from a read error. This chain joins TRDV2 and TRDJ1, with 11 bases that match TRDD3. J lost 0 bases, V lost 3 bases, and 17 bases had no gene match. CDR1 GEAIGNYY and CDR2 EKD come from the germline V gene. CDR3 length equals 20 residues. CDR3 DNA sequence: TGTGCCTGTGACGCCTTAAGACAGCAACTGGGGGATAAAAACACCGATAAACTCATCTTT. The encoded protein is CACDALRQQLGDKNTDKLIF.

The V and J genes are TRDV1 and TRDJ1; TRDD3 matches 12 bases. Germline V lookup: CDR1 TSWWSYY, CDR2 QGS. V dropped 2 bases and J dropped 5; count of bases not matched to a gene: 24. The CDR3 spans 22 residues. The CDR3 protein is CALGELTKRTHWGIPATDKLIF. DNA for the CDR3: TGTGCTCTTGGGGAATTGACCAAAAGAACCCACTGGGGGATACCTGCTACTGATAAACTCATCTTT.

Regarding this clone: A far larger clone is just one base off, so this is likely a read error. The genes are TRDV2 and TRDJ1; 8 bases align to TRDD3. CDR3 length: 18 residues. Germline-derived CDR1 and CDR2 are GEAIGNYY and EKD. Unmatched junction bases numbered 17, after V lost 4 bases and J lost 2 bases. The CDR3 reads CACELLGVDRPFTDKLIF. As DNA, the CDR3 is TGTGCCTGTGAACTACTGGGGGTCGACCGCCCGTTTACCGATAAACTCATCTTT.

Comments on this clone: A far larger clone differs by one base, so this is likely a read error. This same CDR3 is encoded by further DNA sequences in the sample. The chain is built from TRDV2 and TRDJ1; possibly TRDD3 for D (6 bases). The germline V gene has CDR1 GEAIGNYY and CDR2 EKD. The CDR3 totals 17 residues. The CDR3, as DNA: TGTGCCTGCGACACCTTCGTTTCGGAGGGTTTGGGGGGTAAACTCATCTTT. It translates to CACDTFVSEGLGGKLIF.

This clone counts as medium-sized. The V and J genes are TRDV1 and TRDJ1, with D unresolved. The CDR3 covers 14 residues. Germline loops: CDR1 TSWWSYY, CDR2 QGS. V lost 3 bases and J 4 bases, leaving 12 bases between the germline ends. CDR3 coding DNA: TGTGCTCTTGGGGAGGGCACTATCCTCGATAAACTCATCTTT. It yields the protein CALGEGTILDKLIF.

A note on this clone: This is likely an artifact of a read error, given a far larger clone one base away. This rearrangement joins TRDV2 to TRDJ1, with 13 bases lining up with TRDD3. Germline V lookup: CDR1 GEAIGNYY, CDR2 EKD. There are 21 residues in the CDR3. J lost 0 bases, V lost 5 bases, and 20 bases had no gene match. For the CDR3, the DNA is TGTGCCTGTGGCAACCTTCCCGGTACTGGGGGATACGGCCGGTACACCGATAAACTCATCTTT. Protein product: CACGNLPGTGGYGRYTDKLIF.

The rearrangement uses TRDV1 and TRDJ1, with a possible D match to TRDD2 (5 bases). Germline values: CDR1 TSWWSYY, CDR2 QGS. The ends were cut back, 3 bases at V and 3 bases at J, with 23 bases in the middle. The CDR3 contains 18 residues. CDR3 amino acids: CALGDPTPYGRYADKLIF. DNA of the CDR3: TGTGCTCTTGGGGACCCTACTCCCTACGGGAGGTACGCCGATAAACTCATCTTT.

This clone is medium-sized. The J gene is TRDJ1, the V gene TRDV2, with 12 bases that match TRDD3. The ends lost 1 base at V and 0 bases at J; junction bases unmatched: 5. Germline CDR1 reads GEAIGNYY; CDR2 reads EKD. CDR3 length: 17 residues. CDR3 sequence: CACDTLLGDTYTDKLIF. Written as DNA, the CDR3 is TGTGCCTGTGACACTTTACTGGGGGATACTTACACCGATAAACTCATCTTT.

With respect to this clone: Being one base from a much bigger clone, this may be a read error. The rearrangement joins TRDV1 to TRDJ2; 13 bases map to TRDD3. CDR1 and CDR2 (germline): TSWWSYY, QGS. This CDR3 comprises 25 residues. CDR3 in DNA: TGTGCTCTTGGGGAACTTGGCTCGCTAACTACCGTACTGGGGGATACGCGAGGGCTGACAGCACAACCCTTCTTT. Its protein is CALGELGSLTTVLGDTRGLTAQPFF.

Remarks on this clone: It is likely a read error: a sequence one base away is far more abundant. V is TRDV2 and J is TRDJ3; possibly TRDD3 for D (5 bases). This CDR3 contains 16 residues. Germline loops: CDR1 GEAIGNYY, CDR2 EKD. As DNA, the CDR3 is TGTGCCCGTGACACCGCTGGGAACGGGGACACCCGACAGATGTTTTTC. It specifies CARDTAGNGDTRQMFF.

A word on this clone: A much larger clone is a single base away; this may be a read error. Different DNA sequences within this sample yield the same CDR3. The chain joins TRDV2 to TRDJ1, with 9 bases matching TRDD2. The CDR3 has 25 residues. J gave up 0 bases and V 1 base, and 32 bases lay outside the gene matches. Germline lookup yields CDR1 GEAIGNYY and CDR2 EKD. In nucleotides, the CDR3 is TGTGCCTGTGACACTGGGGCCTTCCTACTAGACTCGTGCCACGGGGGATCCCCTTACACCGATAAACTCATCTTT. This translates into CACDTGAFLLDSCHGGSPYTDKLIF.

In its sample, this clone was seen a few times. One base separates it from a far larger clone, so it is likely a read error. The chain employs TRDV2 and TRDJ1; 8 nucleotides match TRDD3. There are 17 residues in the CDR3. Germline V gene data show CDR1 as GEAIGNYY and CDR2 as EKD. CDR3 in DNA: TGTGCCTGTCTGAGACTGGGGGGATCGAGTGGGTCCGATAAACCCATCTTT. It codes for CACLRLGGSSGSDKPIF.

Comments on this clone: Since a far larger clone is one base different, this is likely a read error. The V call is TRDV1, the J call TRDJ1; 8 nucleotides align to TRDD3. The length of the CDR3 is 22 residues. Germline V gene lookup returns CDR1 TSWWSYY and CDR2 QGS. V gave up 2 bases and J gave up 5 bases; unmatched junction bases: 28. The CDR3 here is CALGESPSPRRWGMPRGDKLIF. Written as DNA, the CDR3 is TGTGCTCTTGGGGAAAGTCCTTCCCCCCGTCGGTGGGGGATGCCCCGCGGGGATAAACTCATCTTT.

The CDR3, as DNA: TGTGCCTGTGACACCTTAACACTGGGGTCTAAGTACGATAAACTCATCTTT. This translates into CACDTLTLGSKYDKLIF. The chain employs TRDV2 and TRDJ1; 7 nucleotides match TRDD3. The V gene end was trimmed by 0 bases and the J gene end by 4 bases; junction bases not matched to a gene: 13. This CDR3 has 17 residues. CDR1 is GEAIGNYY and CDR2 is EKD in the germline V gene.